This record covers a single T cell receptor beta chain. Its antigen is currently unknown. The genomic DNA of each subset was split evenly across several immunoSEQ plates. Each replicate PCR on the sorted subsets used 150 to 200 ng DNA (around 30,000 T cell genomes). TCRdb's copy holds only in-frame clones and misses some; the assay was immunoSEQ multiplex PCR. Altogether some 2,500,000 clones are present, 93% being singletons, with the ten largest covering approximately 0.35%. The data belong to a study of shared clonotypes between healthy human individuals. Points from the study as a whole: The researchers took only blood, and tissue repertoires probably look different.

Donors comprised healthy HIV-negative adults lacking recent acute infections or vaccinations. The germline V gene encodes CDR1 SGHTA and CDR2 FQGNSA. With 3 bases removed from V and 3 bases from J, the gap between germline ends came to 11 bases. The CDR3 totals 14 residues. The sequenced sample consisted of naive CD4+ T cells from PBMCs. Subset noted: CD45RA+ positively selected. The chain is built from TRBV7-2 and TRBJ1-1; D is unclear. The TCR comes from a man younger than 30 in good health. Some clones in this sample may be carry-over from other donors' samples. CDR3 sequence reads: CASSFDPNYTEAFF. The CDR3 DNA reads TGTGCCAGCAGCTTTGACCCCAACTACACTGAAGCTTTCTTT.